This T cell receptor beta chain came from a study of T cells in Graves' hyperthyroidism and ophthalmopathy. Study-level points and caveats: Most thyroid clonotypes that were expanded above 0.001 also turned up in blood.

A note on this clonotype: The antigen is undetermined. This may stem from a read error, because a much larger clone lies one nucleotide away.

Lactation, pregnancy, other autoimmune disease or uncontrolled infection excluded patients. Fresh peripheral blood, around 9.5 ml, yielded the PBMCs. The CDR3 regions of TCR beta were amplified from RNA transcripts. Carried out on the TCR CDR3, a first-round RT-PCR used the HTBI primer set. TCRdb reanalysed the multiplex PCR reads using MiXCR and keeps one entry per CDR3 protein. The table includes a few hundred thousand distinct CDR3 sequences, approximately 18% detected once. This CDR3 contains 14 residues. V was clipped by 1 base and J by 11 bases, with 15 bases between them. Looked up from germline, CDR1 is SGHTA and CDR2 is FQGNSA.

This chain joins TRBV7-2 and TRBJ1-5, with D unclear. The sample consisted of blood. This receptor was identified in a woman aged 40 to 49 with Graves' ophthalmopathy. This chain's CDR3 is CASSLGQSGASQHF. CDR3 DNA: TGTGCCAGCAGCTTAGGGCAGTCGGGCGCATCCCAGCATTTT. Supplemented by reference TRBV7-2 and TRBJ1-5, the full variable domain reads GAGVSQSPSNKVTEKGKDVELRCDPISGHTALYWYRQSLGQGLEFLIYFQGNSAPDKSGLPSDRFSAERTGGSVSTLTIQRTQQEDSAVYLCASSLGQSGASQHFGDGTRLSIL.